The 28 T cell receptor beta chains reported below all come from one sample, sequenced in a study of blood T cell repertoires in COVID-19. Repertoires were generated with immunoSEQ multiplex PCR, while TCRdb's copy carries only in-frame clones and drops some. This sample has approximately 85,000 clones, with 80% to 90% found just once. Specimen: peripheral blood. The origin of the receptors is a human donor in a cohort sampled during active COVID-19.

The chain combines TRBV7-2 with TRBJ1-3; D may be TRBD1 (5 bases). Germline CDR1 and CDR2: SGHTA and FQGNSA. Trimming left V 3 bases short and J 2 bases short, with 11 bases between. The CDR3 covers 15 residues. This CDR3 is CASSFREMTGNTIYF. CDR3 DNA sequence: TGTGCCAGCAGCTTCAGGGAAATGACTGGAAACACCATATATTTT.

The rearrangement uses TRBV2 and TRBJ1-2, with 7 bases lining up with TRBD1. V shed 6 bases and J 6 bases; nucleotides not matched to a gene: 7. CDR1 is SNHLY and CDR2 is FYNNEI in the germline V gene. The CDR3 consists of 13 residues. DNA of the CDR3: TGTGCCAGCAGCGAGACAGGGAGGAATGGCTACACCTTC. Translated: CASSETGRNGYTF.

A single count supports this clone. This sequence joins TRBV18 and TRBJ1-1; D not certain. There are 14 residues in the CDR3. V was clipped by 3 bases and J by 9 bases, with 17 bases between them. CDR1 KGHSH and CDR2 LQKENI come from the germline V gene. The CDR3 DNA reads TGTGCCAGCTCACCGCCCTCGTTGGCGGCCAAAGCTTTCTTT. This translates into CASSPPSLAAKAFF.

This clone has a count of ten or more. CDR3 sequence: CASSLTSGYNEQFF. DNA for the CDR3: TGTGCCAGCAGCTTAACTAGCGGGTACAATGAGCAGTTCTTC. The chain is built from TRBV5-6 and TRBJ2-1; 9 bases line up with TRBD2. V was pared by 2 bases and J by 4 bases, with 1 base of the junction left unmatched. This CDR3 has 14 residues. CDR1 is SGHDT and CDR2 is YYEEEE in the germline V gene.

This clone has just a few counts. The rearrangement links TRBV10-2 to TRBJ2-7; 7 positions match TRBD1. Germline V gives CDR1 WSHSY, CDR2 SAAADI. The CDR3 runs to 16 residues. V was clipped by 3 bases and J by 0 bases; unmatched bases: 8. CDR3 region: CASSEPGQSRSYEQYF. The DNA for the CDR3 is TGCGCCAGCAGTGAACCGGGACAGAGCCGCTCCTACGAGCAGTACTTC.

The chain links TRBV9 to TRBJ2-7; 9 positions agree with TRBD1. CDR3 length equals 15 residues. Germline loops: CDR1 SGDLS, CDR2 YYNGEE. Unmatched junction bases numbered 4, after V lost 0 bases and J lost 3 bases. CDR3 sequence reads: CASSVAGTGIYEQYF. The CDR3 region has the DNA TGTGCCAGCAGCGTAGCTGGGACAGGGATCTACGAGCAGTACTTC.

The chain combines TRBV27 with TRBJ2-4; maybe TRBD1 (5 bases). Germline-derived CDR1 and CDR2 are MNHEY and SMNVEV (reference sequence). The CDR3 spans 16 residues. Trimming took off 3 bases at V and 1 base at J, with 13 bases between the two ends. CDR3 amino acids: CASSFLGQGAKNIQYF. The CDR3 region has the DNA TGTGCCAGCAGTTTCTTGGGCCAGGGTGCCAAAAACATTCAGTACTTC.

The V gene is TRBV4-1, the J gene TRBJ2-7; D perhaps matches TRBD1 (6 bases). Germline V lookup: CDR1 MGHRA, CDR2 YSYEKL. Trimming removed 1 base from V and 7 bases from J, with 14 bases in between. This CDR3 has 14 amino acids. CDR3 nucleotides: TGCGCCAGCAGCCAAGTAGGGACAAGAGGAGAGCAGTACTTC. Its translation is CASSQVGTRGEQYF.

The chain joins TRBV6-6 to TRBJ1-4; 9 bases fit TRBD1. The CDR3 spans 14 residues. Germline-derived CDR1 and CDR2 are MNHNY and SVGAGI (reference sequence). V was pared by 6 bases and J by 8 bases, with 7 bases of the junction left unmatched. In DNA form, the CDR3 reads TGTGCCAGCAGGGGGACAGGGTGGCTGGAAAAACTGTTTTTT. Translation: CASRGTGWLEKLFF.

The genes are TRBV9 and TRBJ2-5; 8 nucleotides match TRBD2. Per germline, CDR1 SGDLS and CDR2 YYNGEE. V dropped 4 bases and J dropped 3; count of bases not matched to a gene: 8. The CDR3 consists of 15 residues. CDR3 loop: CASSMTGTREETQYF. For the CDR3, the DNA is TGTGCCAGCAGCATGACCGGGACTAGGGAAGAGACCCAGTACTTC.

The V gene is TRBV4-1, the J gene TRBJ2-7; 7 positions agree with TRBD1. The germline CDR1 and CDR2 sequences are MGHRA and YSYEKL. The length of the CDR3 is 15 residues. V shed 0 bases, J shed 4 bases, and the junction held 6 bases outside the gene matches. Here the CDR3 DNA reads TGCGCCAGCAGCCAAGAAGACAGGGTAGGATACGAGCAGTACTTC. This gives the protein CASSQEDRVGYEQYF.

The V call is TRBV5-1, the J call TRBJ1-1; TRBD1 aligns across 8 bases. The CDR3 totals 13 residues. The junction had 4 bases not matched to a gene; V was cut back by 4 bases and J by 5 bases. Germline values: CDR1 SGHRS, CDR2 YFSETQ. CDR3 in amino acids: CASSATGGTEAFF. The CDR3 nucleotides are TGCGCCAGCAGCGCTACAGGGGGGACTGAAGCTTTCTTT.

The chain has TRBV11-1 and TRBJ1-1, with 7 positions matching TRBD1. Per germline, CDR1 SGHAT and CDR2 FQDESV (reference sequence). With 2 bases clipped from V and 4 bases from J, the junction kept 1 base outside the gene matches. This CDR3 is built from 13 residues. The CDR3 region is CASSLYRGTEAFF. The CDR3 coding sequence is TGTGCCAGCAGCTTATACAGGGGCACTGAAGCTTTCTTT.

This chain connects TRBV28 to TRBJ1-1, with TRBD1 identical over 10 bases. CDR3 length equals 11 residues. Germline values: CDR1 MDHEN, CDR2 SYDVKM. The V and J ends lost 5 bases and 13 bases, in that order; junction bases with no gene match: 4. CDR3 in amino acids: CASSVRDRGFF. Here the CDR3 DNA reads TGTGCCAGCAGTGTCCGGGACAGGGGTTTCTTT.

The V and J genes are TRBV7-2 and TRBJ2-3; D uncertain. The CDR3 contains 16 residues. The V end was cut by 0 bases, the J end by 6 bases, with 16 bases between. The germline V gene has CDR1 SGHTA and CDR2 FQGNSA. The CDR3 here is CASSLARTYLGDTQYF. CDR3 coding DNA: TGTGCCAGCAGCTTAGCGCGAACCTACCTCGGGGATACGCAGTATTTT. The full variable domain, in which reference TRBV7-2 and TRBJ2-3 provide the parts outside the CDR3, is GAGVSQSPSNKVTEKGKDVELRCDPISGHTALYWYRQSLGQGLEFLIYFQGNSAPDKSGLPSDRFSAERTGGSVSTLTIQRTQQEDSAVYLCASSLARTYLGDTQYFGPGTRLTVL.

The rearrangement links TRBV15 to TRBJ1-2, with 12 positions matching TRBD1. The germline CDR1 and CDR2 sequences are LNHNV and YYDKDF (reference sequence). J was trimmed by 6 bases and V by 5 bases; bases with no gene match: 13. The CDR3 contains 17 residues. The CDR3 bases are TGTGCCACCAGCCTCCGAGGGGGACAGGGGGCGTTTGATGGCTACACCTTC. Protein: CATSLRGGQGAFDGYTF. The full variable domain, its missing parts supplied by reference TRBV15 and TRBJ1-2, is DAMVIQNPRYQVTQFGKPVTLSCSQTLNHNVMYWYQQKSSQAPKLLFHYYDKDFNNEADTPDNFQSRRPNTSFCFLDIRSPGLGDTAMYLCATSLRGGQGAFDGYTFGSGTRLTVV.

The chain links TRBV5-1 to TRBJ1-3; a weak D match, TRBD1 (6 bases). CDR1 and CDR2 (germline): SGHRS, YFSETQ. The ends were cut back, 3 bases at V and 0 bases at J, with 13 bases in the middle. The CDR3 totals 16 residues. The CDR3 spells CASSSRQASSGNTIYF. The CDR3 DNA reads as TGCGCCAGCAGCTCTCGACAGGCCAGCTCTGGAAACACCATATATTTT.

The rearrangement joins TRBV7-9 to TRBJ2-3; 12 bases line up with TRBD2. In germline, CDR1 is SEHNR, CDR2 FQNEAQ (reference sequence). The length of the CDR3 is 17 residues. V was pared by 6 bases and J by 0 bases, with 7 bases of the junction left unmatched. CDR3 loop: CASSQLAGGSSTDTQYF. The DNA for the CDR3 is TGTGCCAGCAGTCAACTAGCGGGGGGTTCTAGCACAGATACGCAGTATTTT.

The chain carries TRBV5-1 and TRBJ2-1; TRBD1 is a possible D gene (6 bases). V lost 4 bases, J lost 6 bases, and 14 bases lay in between. Germline V gene data show CDR1 as SGHRS and CDR2 as YFSETQ. This CDR3 comprises 14 residues. The CDR3 here is CASSLLDRSNEQFF. CDR3 nucleotide sequence: TGCGCCAGCAGCCTATTGGACAGATCCAATGAGCAGTTCTTC.

The gene calls are TRBV7-3 and TRBJ1-2, with unresolved D. This CDR3 spans 15 amino acids. Germline assignment: CDR1 SGHTA and CDR2 FQGTGA. V was trimmed by 4 bases and J by 4 bases, leaving 16 bases between them. CDR3 protein: CASSSGSFTSYGYTF. CDR3 nucleotide sequence: TGTGCCAGCAGCTCGGGGTCTTTCACTTCCTATGGCTACACCTTC.

V gene TRBV28 combines with J gene TRBJ1-2, with D tentatively TRBD1 (5 bases). Trimming shortened V by 2 bases and J by 2 bases, and 12 bases separated the two germline ends. CDR3 length equals 15 residues. The germline gives CDR1 MDHEN, CDR2 SYDVKM. CDR3 DNA sequence: TGTGCCAGCAGTTTACCCGACAGCTTAAACTATGGCTACACCTTC. It yields the protein CASSLPDSLNYGYTF.

The CDR3 region has the DNA TGTGCCAGCTCACCACCCCAGGGGGACTACGAGCAGTACTTC. Translated, it gives CASSPPQGDYEQYF. V and J are TRBV18 and TRBJ2-7; 7 nucleotides line up with TRBD1. The germline V gene has CDR1 KGHSH and CDR2 LQKENI. The CDR3 is 14 residues long. With 0 bases clipped from V and 3 bases from J, the junction kept 2 bases outside the gene matches.

The chain carries TRBV10-3 and TRBJ1-5, with TRBD1 as a possible D gene (5 bases). V lost 8 bases and J 15 bases, leaving 20 bases between the germline ends. The CDR3 has 12 amino acids. Germline lookup yields CDR1 ENHRY and CDR2 SYGVKD. The DNA of the CDR3 is TGTGCCATCGCGATGTCCAGGGCCGGCGGGCATTTT. Translating it yields CAIAMSRAGGHF.

This chain joins TRBV3-1 (or the pseudogene TRBV3-2) and TRBJ2-2; weak D call: TRBD1 (6 bases). V lost 1 base and J 4 bases, leaving 7 bases between the germline ends. Germline CDR1 reads LGHDT; CDR2 reads YNNKEL (reference sequence). The CDR3 length is 14 residues. CDR3 nucleotide sequence: TGTGCCAGCAGCCAAGCACAGGGCACCGGGGAGCTGTTTTTT. It yields the protein CASSQAQGTGELFF.

This clone was detected a few times. The chain joins TRBV30 to TRBJ1-1, with no clear D. This CDR3 contains 12 residues. V dropped 1 base and J dropped 11 bases, with 14 bases sitting between them. Germline V gene sequence: CDR1 GTSNPN, CDR2 SVGIG (reference sequence). The CDR3 DNA reads TGTGCCTGGAGTGAACTACCAACGCAGGCTTTCTTT. This gives the protein CAWSELPTQAFF.

J is TRBJ1-2 and V is TRBV15, with TRBD1 as a possible D gene (6 bases). The CDR3 is 12 residues long. Trimming cost V 1 base and J 10 bases, with 10 bases left between them. Per the germline V gene, CDR1 is LNHNV and CDR2 is YYDKDF (reference sequence). CDR3 residues: CATSRGTGPYTF. The CDR3, as DNA: TGTGCCACCAGCAGAGGAACAGGGCCCTACACCTTC. Drawing the rest from reference TRBV15 and TRBJ1-2, the complete variable domain is DAMVIQNPRYQVTQFGKPVTLSCSQTLNHNVMYWYQQKSSQAPKLLFHYYDKDFNNEADTPDNFQSRRPNTSFCFLDIRSPGLGDTAMYLCATSRGTGPYTFGSGTRLTVV.

The chain couples TRBV5-1 to TRBJ2-7; 9 bases match TRBD1. The CDR3 has 14 residues. Germline CDR1 is SGHRS and CDR2 is YFSETQ. V trimming: 4 bases; J trimming: 1 base; junction bases outside the gene matches: 3. The CDR3 loop is CASSVQGASYEQYF. CDR3 DNA sequence: TGCGCCAGCAGCGTACAGGGGGCATCCTACGAGCAGTACTTC.

A single count supports this clone. A junction end diverges from the germline sequence, so it may reflect a read error. This rearrangement joins TRBV5-1 to TRBJ1-1, with D uncertain. The CDR3 loop spans 12 amino acids. Germline V gene data show CDR1 as SGHRS and CDR2 as YFSETQ. CDR3 in DNA: TGCGCCAGCAGCACTACTTCGTCTGAGGCTTTCTTT. It encodes CASSTTSSEAFF.